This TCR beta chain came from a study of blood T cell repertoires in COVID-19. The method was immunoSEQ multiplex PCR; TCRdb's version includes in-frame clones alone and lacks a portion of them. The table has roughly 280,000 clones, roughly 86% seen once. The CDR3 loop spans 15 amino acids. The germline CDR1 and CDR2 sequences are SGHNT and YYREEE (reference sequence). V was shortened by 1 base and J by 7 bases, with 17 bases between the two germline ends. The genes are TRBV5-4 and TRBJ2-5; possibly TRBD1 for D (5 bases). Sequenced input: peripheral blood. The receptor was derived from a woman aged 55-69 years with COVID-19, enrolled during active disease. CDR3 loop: CASSLFGTDRGTQYF. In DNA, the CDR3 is TGTGCCAGCAGCTTGTTTGGTACCGACAGAGGGACCCAGTACTTC.